This TCR beta chain was identified during a study of blood T cells in healthy people across ages. A second PCR of 7 to 11 cycles used a sample-barcoded 5' primer and a J-beta primer mix. One entry per CDR3 protein results from TCRdb running MiXCR on the 5' RACE reads. This sample carries some 1.6 million distinct CDR3 sequences, roughly a third of them seen once, and the ten largest clones take over 9%. CDR1 is MNHEY, CDR2 SMNVEV, per germline (reference sequence). The V segment lost 1 base and the J segment 0 bases; nucleotides outside the gene matches: 9. CDR3 length equals 17 residues. Findings of the study overall: In older individuals, TCR beta diversity per million T cells was lower, falling roughly linearly with age.

This clonotype was counted once. The antigen is not known. V usage is TRBV27 and J usage is TRBJ2-7; the match to TRBD1 covers 7 bases. The receptor was derived from a woman aged 25 to 39 in good health. What was sequenced was blood. DNA for the CDR3: TGTGCCAGCAGTTTATGGGCCGGCAGGGGGAACTCCTACGAGCAGTACTTC. This translates into CASSLWAGRGNSYEQYF.